This entry describes one TCR beta chain. This CDR3 spans 15 amino acids. The germline V and J ends were trimmed by 0 bases and 2 bases, with 11 bases remaining between them. Germline V gives CDR1 SGHRS, CDR2 YFSETQ. In the original analysis: For nucleated cells, counts were estimated from reference gene primer amplification. Assay used: immunoSEQ multiplex PCR; TCRdb lists only in-frame clones, some missing. V and J calls and clone size are copied from that table; D and trimming were computed from the DNA. The data hold roughly 120,000 clones, with around 76% observed a single time. This sample is part of a study of blood T cell repertoires in COVID-19. Study information: Samples representing acute and convalescent COVID-19 were sourced from the United States, Italy and Spain. Sources were T cells, B-cell-depleted T cells, or PBMCs; the material itself was cDNA or gDNA.

Patients of the Seattle cohort, enrolled during active infection, were followed longitudinally. The chain employs TRBV5-1 and TRBJ1-2; D is unresolved. The origin of this receptor is a man of 80 years or more with COVID-19, enrolled during active disease. Sequencing was performed on peripheral blood. The CDR3 reads CASSLGFQANYGYTF. The DNA for the CDR3 is TGCGCCAGCAGCTTGGGATTCCAAGCCAACTATGGCTACACCTTC.